One sample yielded the 20 T cell receptor beta chains listed below, sequenced in a study of shared clonotypes between healthy human individuals. Measured with immunoSEQ multiplex PCR; TCRdb has only the in-frame clones, and not every one. The data contain about 2.1 million clones, about 93% of them singletons. In the naive CD8 group, cells lacked CD45RO and were positively selected for CCR7, so terminally differentiated effector memory CD45RA+ cells were left out. The sample consisted of naive CD8+ T cells from PBMCs. Receptors originate from a young man in good health. Some clones in this sample may be carry-over from other donors' samples.

V usage is TRBV4-1 and J usage is TRBJ2-1, with 11 bases aligning to TRBD2. The V gene's germline CDR1 is MGHRA and CDR2 YSYEKL. This CDR3 is built from 16 residues. J was trimmed by 6 bases and V by 5 bases; bases with no gene match: 9. Here the CDR3 reads CASSGVKLAGVNEQFF. For the CDR3, the DNA is TGCGCCAGCAGCGGAGTTAAACTAGCGGGAGTCAATGAGCAGTTCTTC.

The chain carries TRBV4-3 and TRBJ2-7; D unclear. V lost 0 bases, J lost 3 bases, and 12 bases lay in between. The germline V gene encodes CDR1 LGHNA and CDR2 YSLEER. The CDR3 is made up of 15 amino acids. CDR3 loop: CASSQDSNSNYEQYF. CDR3 coding DNA: TGCGCCAGCAGCCAAGATTCGAACAGTAACTACGAGCAGTACTTC.

J is TRBJ2-3 and V is TRBV2, with 11 bases identical to TRBD2. Germline loops: CDR1 SNHLY, CDR2 FYNNEI. With V trimmed by 5 bases and J by 3 bases, 7 bases remained unmatched. The CDR3 extends over 16 amino acids. The CDR3 loop is CASSPTSGRQTDTQYF. The CDR3 DNA sequence: TGTGCCAGCAGTCCTACTAGCGGGAGACAAACAGATACGCAGTATTTT.

The chain is built from TRBV28 and TRBJ2-7, with 7 positions matching TRBD1. With V trimmed by 7 bases and J by 4 bases, 7 bases remained unmatched. CDR3 length: 13 amino acids. Per the germline V gene, CDR1 is MDHEN and CDR2 is SYDVKM. CDR3 in DNA: TGTGCCAGCAAGGACAGGAGCTTATACGAGCAGTACTTC. It specifies CASKDRSLYEQYF.

A remark on this clone: Other DNA sequences of this sample code for an identical CDR3. This chain links TRBV19 with TRBJ1-2; D ambiguous. The ends were cut back, 3 bases at V and 4 bases at J, with 9 bases in the middle. The CDR3 consists of 13 residues. Germline CDR1 LNHDA, CDR2 SQIVND (reference sequence). The CDR3 DNA is TGTGCCAGTAGTATGGGCCTTAGCTATGGCTACACCTTC. Its protein product is CASSMGLSYGYTF.

This chain uses TRBV7-9 with TRBJ2-5, with D maybe TRBD1 (5 bases). V was pared by 5 bases and J by 1 base, with 17 bases between. The CDR3 has 16 amino acids. Germline V gene lookup returns CDR1 SEHNR and CDR2 FQNEAQ (reference sequence). CDR3 sequence (DNA): TGTGCCAGCAGCCTAGGGGCCCGACGGGTCCAAGAGACCCAGTACTTC. This codes for CASSLGARRVQETQYF.

The rearrangement links TRBV10-3 to TRBJ2-1; D gene unclear. Germline CDR1 and CDR2: ENHRY and SYGVKD. The V and J ends lost 0 bases and 3 bases respectively, with 9 bases between them. The CDR3 runs to 15 residues. The CDR3 loop reads CAISESSSLYNEQFF. DNA of the CDR3: TGTGCCATCAGTGAGTCTTCTTCTCTCTACAATGAGCAGTTCTTC.

This sequence joins TRBV30 and TRBJ1-4; possibly TRBD1 for D (6 bases). Deletions cut 3 bases from V and 6 bases from J, with 14 bases between. The CDR3 extends over 14 amino acids. Per the germline V gene, CDR1 is GTSNPN and CDR2 is SVGIG (reference sequence). The CDR3: CAWREQGFYEKLFF. The CDR3 DNA reads as TGTGCCTGGAGAGAACAGGGTTTCTATGAAAAACTGTTTTTT.

The chain combines TRBV28 with TRBJ2-3; D is tentatively TRBD1 or TRBD2 (6 bases each). V dropped 5 bases and J dropped 4 bases, with 19 bases sitting between them. Germline V gives CDR1 MDHEN, CDR2 SYDVKM. This CDR3 is built from 16 residues. The CDR3 protein is CASSPRRGSQADTQYF. CDR3 nucleotide sequence: TGTGCCAGCAGTCCAAGGAGGGGGAGCCAGGCAGATACGCAGTATTTT.

This chain joins TRBV7-3 and TRBJ2-2, with TRBD2 matching over 9 bases. V trimming: 3 bases; J trimming: 1 base; junction bases outside the gene matches: 15. This CDR3 is 20 amino acids long. Germline lookup yields CDR1 SGHTA and CDR2 FQGTGA. In nucleotides, the CDR3 is TGTGCCAGCAGCTTGCCGGGACTAGCCACGTCGCGCCTGAACACCGGGGAGCTGTTTTTT. Translated: CASSLPGLATSRLNTGELFF.

This rearrangement joins TRBV29-1 to TRBJ2-1; 10 bases line up with TRBD2. V was clipped by 2 bases and J by 9 bases; unmatched bases: 13. The CDR3 contains 16 residues. CDR1 SQVTM and CDR2 ANQGSEA come from the germline V gene. CDR3 DNA: TGCAGCGTTGAATTGTTCGCGCTAGCGGGGGATACTGAGCAGTTCTTC. This translates into CSVELFALAGDTEQFF.

This clone appeared a few times. The V and J genes are TRBV2 and TRBJ1-2, with D unclear. The V end was cut by 4 bases, the J end by 5 bases, with 11 bases between. Germline V CDR1 and CDR2: SNHLY, FYNNEI. This CDR3 has 13 residues. The CDR3 loop reads CASSGRVRYGYTF. The CDR3 DNA reads TGTGCCAGCAGTGGGAGGGTCCGATATGGCTACACCTTC. Using reference TRBV2 and TRBJ1-2 for the parts outside the CDR3, the full variable domain is EPEVTQTPSHQVTQMGQEVILRCVPISNHLYFYWYRQILGQKVEFLVSFYNNEISEKSEIFDDQFSVERPDGSNFTLKIRSTKLEDSAMYFCASSGRVRYGYTFGSGTRLTVV.

This clone was recorded once. The rearrangement uses TRBV5-5 and TRBJ2-1, with a weak D call TRBD2 (5 bases). Trimming shortened V by 1 base and J by 2 bases, and 13 bases separated the two germline ends. Germline V gene data show CDR1 as SGHKS and CDR2 as YYEKEE (reference sequence). This CDR3 region has 16 residues. Here the CDR3 reads CASSLSWGEAYNEQFF. In DNA, the CDR3 is TGTGCCAGCAGCTTGTCTTGGGGAGAGGCCTACAATGAGCAGTTCTTC. Using reference TRBV5-5 and TRBJ2-1 for the parts outside the CDR3, the full variable domain is DAGVTQSPTHLIKTRGQQVTLRCSPISGHKSVSWYQQVLGQGPQFIFQYYEKEERGRGNFPDRFSARQFPNYSSELNVNALLLGDSALYLCASSLSWGEAYNEQFFGPGTRLTVL.

This chain joins TRBV5-6 and TRBJ1-5; TRBD1 agrees at 8 bases. Trimming removed 4 bases from V and 4 bases from J; junction bases left unmatched: 1. In germline, CDR1 is SGHDT, CDR2 YYEEEE. The CDR3 spans 13 residues. The CDR3 reads CASSRQGNQPQHF. CDR3 nucleotides: TGTGCCAGCAGCAGACAGGGGAATCAGCCCCAGCATTTT.

This chain uses TRBV7-9 with TRBJ2-7; D remains ambiguous. Trimming removed 5 bases from V and 3 bases from J, with 8 bases in between. CDR1 and CDR2 (germline): SEHNR, FQNEAQ (reference sequence). The length of the CDR3 is 12 residues. CDR3 nucleotides: TGTGCCAGCAGCCCCCACAACTACGAGCAGTACTTC. This codes for CASSPHNYEQYF.

The rearrangement links TRBV13 to TRBJ2-5, with D possibly being TRBD1 or TRBD2 (5 bases each). CDR3 size: 17 residues. V was trimmed by 3 bases and J by 5 bases, leaving 22 bases between them. From germline, CDR1 is PRHDT and CDR2 FYEKMQ (reference sequence). The CDR3 loop is CASSFSQGGPQRETQYF. The CDR3, as DNA: TGTGCCAGCAGCTTTTCCCAGGGCGGGCCGCAAAGGGAGACCCAGTACTTC. The variable domain in full, with the rest retrieved from reference TRBV13 and TRBJ2-5, is AAGVIQSPRHLIKEKRETATLKCYPIPRHDTVYWYQQGPGQDPQFLISFYEKMQSDKGSIPDRFSAQQFSDYHSELNMSSLELGDSALYFCASSFSQGGPQRETQYFGPGTRLLVL.

This sequence joins TRBV7-6 and TRBJ1-2; possibly TRBD1 for D (5 bases). Germline V gene lookup returns CDR1 SGHVS and CDR2 FNYEAQ. There are 14 residues in the CDR3. Trimming left V 5 bases short and J 5 bases short, with 15 bases between. The CDR3 DNA reads as TGTGCCAGCAGCCCGGCCTTGGGGGGATATGGCTACACCTTC. It is translated as CASSPALGGYGYTF.

This clone came up once. The chain is built from TRBV9 and TRBJ2-5, with TRBD2 as a possible D gene (5 bases). V shed 0 bases and J shed 4 bases, with 10 bases lying between them. The CDR3 spans 14 residues. Germline V gene data show CDR1 as SGDLS and CDR2 as YYNGEE. For the CDR3, the DNA is TGTGCCAGCAGCGTAGCTACTGGGAGAGAGACCCAGTACTTC. Its protein is CASSVATGRETQYF. The full variable domain, its missing parts supplied by reference TRBV9 and TRBJ2-5, is DSGVTQTPKHLITATGQRVTLRCSPRSGDLSVYWYQQSLDQGLQFLIQYYNGEERAKGNILERFSAQQFPDLHSELNLSSLELGDSALYFCASSVATGRETQYFGPGTRLLVL.

J is TRBJ2-3 and V is TRBV6-1; 9 bases match TRBD2. The V gene's germline CDR1 is MNHNS and CDR2 SASEGT. This CDR3 region has 16 residues. V shed 4 bases, J shed 0 bases, and the junction held 5 bases outside the gene matches. The CDR3 region is CASSVLLAGSTDTQYF. CDR3 in DNA: TGTGCCAGCAGTGTGTTACTAGCGGGCAGCACAGATACGCAGTATTTT.

As regards this clone: The sample has other DNA sequences that encode this CDR3 too. V and J are TRBV9 and TRBJ2-7; 9 bases are shared with TRBD2. Trimming at V came to 2 bases and at J to 2 bases, leaving 5 bases not matched to a gene. CDR3 length equals 15 residues. Germline lookup yields CDR1 SGDLS and CDR2 YYNGEE. In DNA form, the CDR3 reads TGTGCCAGCAGCGTGGGGGCTAGCGGGACCTACGAGCAGTACTTC. Amino acids: CASSVGASGTYEQYF.